These 2 T cell receptor beta chains were sequenced from one sample in a study of CD8+CD57+ T cells in acquired aplastic anemia. Genomic DNA templated the TCR beta VDJ and CDR3 profiling. TCRdb re-called the reads through MiXCR, storing one row per CDR3 protein. The table lists about 160,000 distinct CDR3 sequences, 70% to 75% of them singletons. It was patients with CD8+CD57+ cell expansion by flow cytometry who were chosen for sequencing. Material: sorted CD4+, CD8+, or CD8+CD57+ T cells (not recorded which) from PBMCs. These receptors were collected from a human donor with aplastic anemia.

The chain uses TRBV20-1 and TRBJ2-5; TRBD1 matches 9 bases. J gave up 5 bases and V 5 bases, and 9 bases lay outside the gene matches. Looked up from germline, CDR1 is DFQATT and CDR2 is SNEGSKA (reference sequence). This CDR3 is 14 amino acids long. The CDR3 here is CSARLLQGAETQYF. CDR3 DNA: TGCAGTGCTCGCCTTTTACAGGGGGCTGAGACCCAGTACTTC.

As concerns this clonotype: The junction differs from germline at one of its ends, possibly a read error. This chain connects TRBV7-9 to TRBJ2-5; TRBD1 matches at 10 bases. CDR3 length: 11 residues. CDR1 is SEHNR and CDR2 is FQNEAQ in the germline V gene (reference sequence). Written as DNA, the CDR3 is TGTGCCAGCAGCTTCGGACAGGGGGAGTTCTTC. This codes for CASSFGQGEFF.